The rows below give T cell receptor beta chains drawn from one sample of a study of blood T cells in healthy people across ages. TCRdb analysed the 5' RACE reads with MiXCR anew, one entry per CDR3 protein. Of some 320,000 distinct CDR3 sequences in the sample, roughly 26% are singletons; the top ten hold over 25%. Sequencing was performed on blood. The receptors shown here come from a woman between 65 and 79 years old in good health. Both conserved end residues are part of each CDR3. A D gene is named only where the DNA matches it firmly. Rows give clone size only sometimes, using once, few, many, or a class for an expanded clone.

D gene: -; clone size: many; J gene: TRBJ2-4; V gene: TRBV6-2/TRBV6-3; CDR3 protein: CASSLSGTKNIQYF; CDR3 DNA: TGTGCCAGCAGTCTGTCCGGGACCAAAAACATTCAGTACTTC
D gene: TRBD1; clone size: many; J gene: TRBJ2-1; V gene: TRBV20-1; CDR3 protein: CSGLPGQGFNEQFF; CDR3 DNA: TGCAGTGGGCTACCGGGACAGGGGTTTAATGAGCAGTTCTTC
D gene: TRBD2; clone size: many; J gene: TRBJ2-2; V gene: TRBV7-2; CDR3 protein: CASRKGLAGEHGELFF; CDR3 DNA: TGTGCCAGCAGGAAAGGACTAGCGGGAGAACACGGGGAGCTGTTTTTT
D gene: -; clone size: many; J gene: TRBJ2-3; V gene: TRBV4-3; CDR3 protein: CASSQDPGAITDTQYF; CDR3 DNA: TGCGCCAGCAGCCAAGATCCAGGAGCAATCACAGATACGCAGTATTTT
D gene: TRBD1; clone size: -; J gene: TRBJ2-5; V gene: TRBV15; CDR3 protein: CATSRSRPGQSSETQYF; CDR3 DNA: TGTGCCACCAGCAGATCTCGACCGGGACAGAGCTCGGAGACCCAGTACTTC
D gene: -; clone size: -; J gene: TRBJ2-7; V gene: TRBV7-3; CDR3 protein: CASSPRPGSGYEQYF; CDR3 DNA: TGTGCCAGCAGCCCCAGGCCGGGTAGTGGTTACGAGCAGTACTTC
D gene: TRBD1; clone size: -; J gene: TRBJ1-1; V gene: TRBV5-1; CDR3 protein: CASSSLGQGSTEAFF; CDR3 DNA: TGCGCCAGCAGCTCCCTAGGACAGGGGAGCACTGAAGCTTTCTTT
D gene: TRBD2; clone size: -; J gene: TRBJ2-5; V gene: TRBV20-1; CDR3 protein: CSTSPSGSYSIGTQYF; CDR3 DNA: TGCAGTACTAGTCCTAGCGGATCCTACTCTATAGGGACCCAGTACTTC
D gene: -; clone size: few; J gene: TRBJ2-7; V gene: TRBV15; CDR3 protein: CATSRATGLYEQYF; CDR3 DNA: TGTGCCACCAGCAGAGCTACGGGGCTCTACGAGCAGTACTTC
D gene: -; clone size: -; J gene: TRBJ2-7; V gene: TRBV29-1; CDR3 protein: CSVDPAGYEQYF; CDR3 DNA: TGCAGCGTTGATCCAGCGGGCTACGAGCAGTACTTC
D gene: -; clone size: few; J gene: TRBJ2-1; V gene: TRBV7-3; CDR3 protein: CASSLIGESSYNEQFF; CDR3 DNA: TGTGCCAGCAGCTTAATCGGCGAGAGCTCCTACAATGAGCAGTTCTTC
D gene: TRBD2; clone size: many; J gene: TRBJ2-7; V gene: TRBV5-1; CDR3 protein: CASSSGGSSYEQYF; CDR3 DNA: TGCGCCAGCTCCTCGGGAGGGAGCTCCTACGAGCAGTACTTC
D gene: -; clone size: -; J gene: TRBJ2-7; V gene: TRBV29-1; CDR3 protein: CSVEDAGIYERYF; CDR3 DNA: TGCAGCGTTGAAGATGCCGGGATCTACGAGCGGTACTTC
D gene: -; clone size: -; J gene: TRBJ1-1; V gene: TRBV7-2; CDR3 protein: CASSSYIEAFF; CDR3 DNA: TGTGCCAGTAGCTCGTATATTGAAGCTTTCTTT
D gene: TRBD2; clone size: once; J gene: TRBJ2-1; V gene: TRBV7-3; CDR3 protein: CASSSSGKQFF; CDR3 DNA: TGTGCCAGCAGCTCTAGCGGGAAGCAGTTCTTC
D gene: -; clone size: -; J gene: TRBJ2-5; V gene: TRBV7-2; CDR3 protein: CASSLDLRIETQYF; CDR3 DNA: TGTGCCAGCAGCTTAGATTTACGCATAGAGACCCAGTACTTC
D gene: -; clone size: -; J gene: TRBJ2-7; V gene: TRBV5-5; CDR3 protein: CASSLSSPSSYEQYF; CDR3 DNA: TGTGCCAGCAGCTTGTCATCACCCAGCTCCTACGAGCAGTACTTC
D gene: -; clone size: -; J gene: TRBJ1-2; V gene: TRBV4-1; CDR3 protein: CASSQPRVNYGYTF; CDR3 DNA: TGCGCCAGCAGTCAACCCCGAGTTAACTATGGCTACACCTTC